This entry lists 29 T cell receptor beta chains sequenced from one sample in a study of a mutant IDH1 vaccine in newly diagnosed glioma. No cognate antigen is known for these TCRs. Method: immunoSEQ multiplex PCR; TCRdb's copy keeps in-frame clones and lacks some. This repertoire shows 65,000 or so clones, around 83% found once; its top ten account for 4%. Time point denoted: week 23, last vaccination. The vaccine gave 300 ug of a 20-mer mutant IDH1 peptide subcutaneously per dose. The material was PBMCs, obtained from a glioma patient whose treatment included an IDH1 peptide vaccine. The source of these receptors is a man aged 25-45 years with glioma.

The table lists this clone with a few counts. The rearrangement links TRBV6-5 to TRBJ1-3, with D uncertain. From germline, CDR1 is MNHEY and CDR2 SVGAGI. CDR3 length: 15 amino acids. V lost 0 bases and J 0 bases, leaving 6 bases between the germline ends. As DNA, the CDR3 is TGTGCCAGCAGTTACTCGATAGACTCTGGAAACACCATATATTTT. Its protein is CASSYSIDSGNTIYF.

This clone was recorded once. The chain combines TRBV7-8 with TRBJ2-1; D is perhaps TRBD1 or TRBD2 (5 bases each). From germline, CDR1 is SGHVS and CDR2 FQNEAQ. The CDR3 runs to 15 residues. Trimming took 5 bases from V and 5 from J, leaving 16 bases between them. CDR3 loop: CASSIPGRTHNEQFF. The CDR3 coding sequence is TGTGCCAGCAGCATACCGGGACGGACACACAATGAGCAGTTCTTC.

The gene calls are TRBV6-6 and TRBJ1-1, with D uncertain. V was shortened by 11 bases and J by 0 bases, with 10 bases between the two germline ends. The CDR3 is made up of 12 amino acids. CDR1 and CDR2 from the germline V gene are MNHNY and SVGAGI (reference sequence). CDR3 residues: CAAGIMNTEAFF. CDR3 in DNA: TGTGCCGCGGGGATAATGAACACTGAAGCTTTCTTT.

The J gene is TRBJ2-1, the V gene TRBV19; 7 bases fit TRBD1. CDR3 length equals 15 residues. The germline gives CDR1 LNHDA, CDR2 SQIVND (reference sequence). V lost 4 bases and J lost 0; bases outside the gene matches: 3. In DNA, the CDR3 is TGTGCCAGTAGTAGAACAGGGGACTCCTACAATGAGCAGTTCTTC. As protein: CASSRTGDSYNEQFF. Drawing the rest from reference TRBV19 and TRBJ2-1, the complete variable domain is DGGITQSPKYLFRKEGQNVTLSCEQNLNHDAMYWYRQDPGQGLRLIYYSQIVNDFQKGDIAEGYSVSREKKESFPLTVTSAQKNPTAFYLCASSRTGDSYNEQFFGPGTRLTVL.

The CDR3 protein is CASSLSLGYGANVLTF. CDR3 nucleotides: TGTGCCAGCAGTTTATCGTTGGGTTATGGGGCCAACGTCCTGACTTTC. This rearrangement joins TRBV27 to TRBJ2-6, with D uncertain. V was cut by 0 bases and J by 3 bases, with 9 bases left in between. The CDR3 consists of 16 residues. Germline assignment: CDR1 MNHEY and CDR2 SMNVEV (reference sequence). The whole variable domain, filled in from reference TRBV27 and TRBJ2-6, reads EAQVTQNPRYLITVTGKKLTVTCSQNMNHEYMSWYRQDPGLGLRQIYYSMNVEVTDKGDVPEGYKVSRKEKRNFPLILESPSPNQTSLYFCASSLSLGYGANVLTFGAGSRLTVL.

The chain joins TRBV6-1 to TRBJ2-7, with D maybe TRBD2 (6 bases). The CDR3 has 12 residues. CDR1 is MNHNS and CDR2 is SASEGT in the germline V gene. V was shortened by 8 bases and J by 6 bases, with 14 bases between the two germline ends. The CDR3 region is CASAWAGSEQYF. CDR3 sequence (DNA): TGTGCCAGCGCGTGGGCGGGGAGCGAGCAGTACTTC.

The chain joins TRBV6-5 to TRBJ1-1, with D possibly matching TRBD1 (6 bases). Germline lookup yields CDR1 MNHEY and CDR2 SVGAGI. The CDR3 runs to 15 residues. V gave up 5 bases and J gave up 3 bases, with 16 bases separating them. The CDR3 DNA reads as TGTGCCAGCAGTCAGAACACAGGGAGGCACACTGAAGCTTTCTTT. This translates into CASSQNTGRHTEAFF.

The V and J genes are TRBV11-3 and TRBJ2-5; D could derive from TRBD1 or TRBD2 (5 bases each). The V end was cut by 0 bases, the J end by 5 bases, with 19 bases between. The CDR3 loop spans 17 amino acids. Per the germline V gene, CDR1 is SGHNT and CDR2 is YENEEA. This CDR3 reads CASSLEGVTGKWETQYF. In nucleotides, the CDR3 is TGTGCCAGCAGCTTAGAAGGGGTAACGGGGAAGTGGGAGACCCAGTACTTC.

This chain uses TRBV11-3 with TRBJ2-3; no clear D. This CDR3 region has 13 residues. CDR1 is SGHNT and CDR2 is YENEEA in the germline V gene. The V end was cut by 1 base, the J end by 4 bases, with 6 bases between. In DNA form, the CDR3 reads TGTGCCAGCAGCTTAGCCGGTTCAGATACGCAGTATTTT. Translated, it gives CASSLAGSDTQYF.

The rearrangement joins TRBV2 to TRBJ2-7; D is possibly TRBD1 (6 bases). V lost 3 bases and J lost 7, with 13 bases in between. CDR1 is SNHLY, CDR2 FYNNEI, per germline. The CDR3 length is 13 residues. The CDR3 DNA sequence: TGTGCCAGCAGTGAGGACAGATCTCGAGAGCAGTACTTC. It translates to CASSEDRSREQYF.

The rearrangement links TRBV7-9 to TRBJ1-5, with D unclear. Germline CDR1 SEHNR, CDR2 FQNEAQ (reference sequence). The CDR3 runs 13 residues. Between the trimmed V and J ends, which lost 1 base and 4 bases, there was a span of 5 bases. The CDR3 here is CASSLEWNQPQHF. The CDR3, as DNA: TGTGCCAGCAGCTTAGAGTGGAATCAGCCCCAGCATTTT.

This clone was seen once. CDR3 loop: CAWKEKTRGIYQPQHF. Written as DNA, the CDR3 is TGTGCCTGGAAGGAAAAAACGCGGGGGATCTATCAGCCCCAGCATTTT. The chain recombines TRBV30 with TRBJ1-5; a weak D match, TRBD1 (5 bases). Between the trimmed V and J ends, which lost 4 bases and 5 bases, there was a span of 21 bases. The CDR3 extends over 16 amino acids. Looked up from germline, CDR1 is GTSNPN and CDR2 is SVGIG (reference sequence).

Of note for this clone: The sample carries other DNA sequences with the same CDR3. The chain links TRBV28 to TRBJ1-5; the D is unclear. This CDR3 contains 15 residues. From germline, CDR1 is MDHEN and CDR2 SYDVKM. V was shortened by 6 bases and J by 0 bases, with 12 bases between the two germline ends. Here the CDR3 DNA reads TGTGCCAGCAGCAATACAGAATATAGCAATCAGCCCCAGCATTTT. Translating it yields CASSNTEYSNQPQHF.

V and J are TRBV6-6 and TRBJ2-1, with 8 bases lining up with TRBD1. From germline, CDR1 is MNHNY and CDR2 SVGAGI (reference sequence). V was pared by 5 bases and J by 7 bases, with 13 bases of the junction left unmatched. The CDR3 consists of 16 residues. This CDR3 reads CASSQPYRGSFNEQFF. DNA of the CDR3: TGTGCCAGCAGTCAGCCATACAGGGGGAGTTTTAATGAGCAGTTCTTC.

This clone was recorded a few times. The rearrangement links TRBV5-1 to TRBJ1-1; D is undetermined. V lost 0 bases and J 0 bases, leaving 6 bases between the germline ends. The CDR3 has 14 residues. Germline values: CDR1 SGHRS, CDR2 YFSETQ. The chain's CDR3 is CASSLVMVNTEAFF. CDR3 coding DNA: TGCGCCAGCAGCTTGGTTATGGTGAACACTGAAGCTTTCTTT. Full variable domain (remainder filled in from reference TRBV5-1 and TRBJ1-1): KAGVTQTPRYLIKTRGQQVTLSCSPISGHRSVSWYQQTPGQGLQFLFEYFSETQRNKGNFPGRFSGRQFSNSRSEMNVSTLELGDSALYLCASSLVMVNTEAFFGQGTRLTVV.

The chain has TRBV6-4 and TRBJ2-3, with 15 bases lining up with TRBD2. V shed 6 bases and J 4 bases; nucleotides not matched to a gene: 2. In germline, CDR1 is MRHNA, CDR2 SNTAGT. The CDR3 is made up of 15 amino acids. CDR3 bases: TGTGCCAGCAGGGGACTAGCGGGGGGTGCAGATACGCAGTATTTT. Its translation: CASRGLAGGADTQYF.

The rearrangement links TRBV10-1 to TRBJ2-1; 7 bases are shared with TRBD1. This CDR3 has 14 amino acids. Trimming at V came to 4 bases and at J to 2 bases, leaving 2 bases not matched to a gene. Germline CDR1 is WNHNN and CDR2 is SYGVQD (reference sequence). Here the CDR3 DNA reads TGCGCCAGCAGTGCGGGACAGACCTACAATGAGCAGTTCTTC. This translates into CASSAGQTYNEQFF.

This clone was detected only a few times. The rearrangement joins TRBV19 to TRBJ1-5; the match to TRBD1 covers 7 bases. V was clipped by 7 bases and J by 7 bases; unmatched bases: 7. The CDR3 spans 13 residues. Germline V gene data show CDR1 as LNHDA and CDR2 as SQIVND (reference sequence). CDR3 bases: TGTGCCAGTACTCAGGGGGTCAGCCAGCCCCAGCATTTT. Its translation is CASTQGVSQPQHF.

The chain recombines TRBV6-5 with TRBJ2-3; D is undetermined. In germline, CDR1 is MNHEY, CDR2 SVGAGI. The V gene lost 0 bases and the J gene lost 3 bases, with 10 bases spanning the gap. The CDR3 has 15 amino acids. Here the CDR3 reads CASSYSRPATDTQYF. The DNA of the CDR3 is TGTGCCAGCAGTTACTCGCGGCCCGCAACAGATACGCAGTATTTT.

V is TRBV4-1 and J is TRBJ2-5; D may be TRBD2 (5 bases). The CDR3 totals 15 residues. The ends were cut back, 1 base at V and 2 bases at J, with 11 bases in the middle. Germline V lookup: CDR1 MGHRA, CDR2 YSYEKL. This CDR3 is CASSQVGTSQETQYF. The CDR3 region has the DNA TGCGCCAGCAGCCAAGTAGGCACTAGTCAAGAGACCCAGTACTTC.

The chain couples TRBV19 to TRBJ1-2; perhaps TRBD1 as D (5 bases). The ends were cut back, 5 bases at V and 8 bases at J, with 21 bases in the middle. CDR1 and CDR2 from the germline V gene are LNHDA and SQIVND (reference sequence). This CDR3 has 15 amino acids. The CDR3 sequence is CASSLNRPLRPGYTF. For the CDR3, the DNA is TGTGCCAGTAGTCTTAACAGGCCTCTGAGGCCAGGCTACACCTTC.

The DNA of the CDR3 is TGTGCCAGCTCAATCACCGGGACAGATGGCTACACCTTC. This codes for CASSITGTDGYTF. The chain joins TRBV18 to TRBJ1-2, with TRBD1 matching 7 bases. The length of the CDR3 is 13 residues. Per germline, CDR1 KGHSH and CDR2 LQKENI. V gave up 5 bases and J gave up 6 bases; unmatched junction bases: 6.

CDR3: CASRIQSGTGSYEQYF. In DNA, the CDR3 is TGCGCCAGCAGGATACAAAGCGGGACTGGCTCCTACGAGCAGTACTTC. The rearrangement joins TRBV5-1 to TRBJ2-7; 7 bases fit TRBD2. Germline CDR1 SGHRS, CDR2 YFSETQ. The CDR3 is made up of 16 amino acids. The V and J ends lost 5 bases and 0 bases, in that order; junction bases with no gene match: 11.

V and J are TRBV4-1 and TRBJ2-1; tentative D call: TRBD2 (5 bases). The length of the CDR3 is 17 residues. The V end was cut by 0 bases, the J end by 4 bases, with 16 bases between. In germline, CDR1 is MGHRA, CDR2 YSYEKL. In nucleotides, the CDR3 is TGCGCCAGCAGCCAAGATTGGAACCGCGGGCGATACAATGAGCAGTTCTTC. It encodes CASSQDWNRGRYNEQFF.

The chain recombines TRBV4-1 with TRBJ2-2; no firm D call. The CDR3 runs to 15 residues. The V gene lost 0 bases and the J gene lost 2 bases, with 7 bases spanning the gap. Germline V gene sequence: CDR1 MGHRA, CDR2 YSYEKL. The CDR3 spells CASSQERHNTGELFF. As DNA, the CDR3 is TGCGCCAGCAGCCAAGAAAGGCATAACACCGGGGAGCTGTTTTTT.

J is TRBJ2-5 and V is TRBV11-2; 12 bases are a match to TRBD2. Germline lookup yields CDR1 SGHAT and CDR2 FQNNGV. J was trimmed by 2 bases and V by 5 bases; bases with no gene match: 3. The length of the CDR3 is 15 residues. CDR3 region: CASSHGLAGQETQYF. The CDR3 DNA is TGTGCCAGCAGCCATGGACTAGCGGGACAAGAGACCCAGTACTTC.

J is TRBJ2-6 and V is TRBV4-2; 7 positions agree with TRBD2. CDR3 length equals 19 residues. J lost 0 bases, V lost 4 bases, and 12 bases had no gene match. The germline CDR1 and CDR2 sequences are LGHNA and YNFKEQ. This CDR3 is CASSPRTSSHISGANVLTF. CDR3 nucleotide sequence: TGTGCCAGCAGCCCCCGGACTAGTTCCCACATCTCTGGGGCCAACGTCCTGACTTTC.

Of note for this clone: One junction end disagrees with the germline gene, perhaps due to a read error. The J gene is TRBJ2-5, the V gene TRBV30; TRBD1 matches at 8 bases. From germline, CDR1 is GTSNPN and CDR2 SVGIG (reference sequence). The CDR3 loop spans 15 amino acids. DNA of the CDR3: TGTGCCTGGGGTGTTGGACAGGGTCGGACGGAGACCCAGTACTTC. It specifies CAWGVGQGRTETQYF. The variable domain in full, with the rest retrieved from reference TRBV30 and TRBJ2-5, is SQTIHQWPATLVQPVGSPLSLECTVEGTSNPNLYWYRQAAGRGLQLLFYSVGIGQISSEVPQNLSASRPQDRQFILSSKKLLLSDSGFYLCAWGVGQGRTETQYFGPGTRLLVL.

CDR3 loop: CASSVETGYNGYTF. The CDR3 bases are TGTGCCAGCAGCGTCGAGACAGGGTATAATGGCTACACCTTC. The rearrangement links TRBV11-2 to TRBJ1-2; 7 nucleotides agree with TRBD1. V gave up 5 bases and J gave up 6 bases; unmatched junction bases: 9. This CDR3 comprises 14 residues. Germline CDR1 and CDR2: SGHAT and FQNNGV.